This T cell receptor (beta chain) was recovered during a study of technical replicates of blood from a few donors. Looked up from germline, CDR1 is LNHDA and CDR2 is SQIVND (reference sequence). V lost 3 bases and J lost 4; bases outside the gene matches: 3. CDR3 length: 14 amino acids. TCRdb's table, derived via immunoSEQ multiplex PCR, lists solely in-frame clones and lacks some. The sample lists about 87,000 clones, roughly 94% occurring once. The source of this sequence is a human donor in good health. Sequenced sample: T cells isolated from PBMCs. The chain links TRBV19 to TRBJ2-5; TRBD2 matches 9 bases. This CDR3 is CASSMGRGGETQYF. The CDR3 DNA is TGTGCCAGTAGTATGGGGCGGGGGGGAGAGACCCAGTACTTC.